The rows below give T cell receptor beta chains drawn from one sample of a study of blood T cells in healthy people across ages. TCRdb re-derived calls from the 5' RACE reads in MiXCR, one entry per CDR3 protein. Of about 800,000 distinct CDR3 sequences in the sample, approximately 25% are singletons; the top ten hold approximately 4%. This same sample was also taken into another study, of T cells of mothers and their children.

Material: blood. Receptors were obtained from a boy aged 10-17 years in good health. CDR3s include the opening cysteine and the closing phenylalanine or tryptophan. A D gene is named only where the DNA matches it firmly. Clone sizes are given selectively: once, few, many, or a class where the clone is expanded.

j_gene	v_gene	abundance	len	d_gene	CDR3nt	CDR3aa
TRBJ2-2	TRBV28	few	14	-	TGTGCCACCCTGGGACGGGAGATCACCGGGGAGCTGTTTTTT	CATLGREITGELFF
TRBJ2-2	TRBV7-6	few	14	-	TGTGCCAGCAGCTTAGGAGGCGCTCCCGGGGAGCTGTTTTTT	CASSLGGAPGELFF
TRBJ2-1	TRBV20-1	-	17	TRBD2	TGCAGTGCTACCCCCGCGGGGGTGCAGTACTCTTACAATGAGCAGTTCTTC	CSATPAGVQYSYNEQFF
TRBJ2-1	TRBV12-3/TRBV12-4	-	12	-	TGTGCCAGCAGTCGAGCGGGTGATGAGCAGTTCTTC	CASSRAGDEQFF
TRBJ2-5	TRBV11-2	-	20	TRBD2	TGTGCCAGCAGCTTAAGGGGACTAGCGGGAGGTACACGAATTCAAGAGACCCAGTACTTC	CASSLRGLAGGTRIQETQYF
TRBJ2-3	TRBV29-1	few	14	TRBD1	TGCAGCGTCCAAGGGGGCGTGAGCACAGATACGCAGTATTTT	CSVQGGVSTDTQYF
TRBJ2-1	TRBV12-3/TRBV12-4	-	11	-	TGTGCCAGCAGTCCAGCCGTCGGGCAGTTCTTC	CASSPAVGQFF
TRBJ2-7	TRBV29-1	few	20	-	TGCAGCGTTGAAGTAGGTCGAGGACAGGGCTCTAGCGGACACTCCTACGAGCAGTACTTC	CSVEVGRGQGSSGHSYEQYF
TRBJ2-1	TRBV12-3/TRBV12-4	-	13	-	TGTGCCAGCAAGGGACTCCCCTACAATGAGCAGTTCTTC	CASKGLPYNEQFF
TRBJ2-7	TRBV29-1	once	12	TRBD1	TGCAGCGTTGGACCGACAGGGGCCGAGCAGTACTTC	CSVGPTGAEQYF
TRBJ2-5	TRBV3-1	few	19	TRBD2	TGTGCCAGCACCACTCCCGGGACTAGCGGGAGACTTGAACAAGAGACCCAGTACTTC	CASTTPGTSGRLEQETQYF
TRBJ2-5	TRBV20-1	-	15	-	TGCAGTGCTAGAGGCTTAGCGGAACGACAAGAGACCCAGTACTTC	CSARGLAERQETQYF
TRBJ2-7	TRBV7-8	-	13	TRBD1	TGTGCCAGCAGCACCAGGGGGACCTACGAGCAGTACTTC	CASSTRGTYEQYF
TRBJ2-3	TRBV29-1	-	14	-	TGCAGCGCGGCGCTACTAAAGGAGACAGATACGCAGTATTTT	CSAALLKETDTQYF
TRBJ1-6	TRBV12-3/TRBV12-4	-	12	-	TGTGCCAGCAGGGAATCGAATTCACCCCTCCACTTT	CASRESNSPLHF
TRBJ1-5	TRBV6-1	few	16	-	TGTGCCAGCAGTGGGGCCTTTGTCGGGGCGGATCAGCCCCAGCATTTT	CASSGAFVGADQPQHF
TRBJ2-5	TRBV5-1	-	15	-	TGCGCCAGCAGCTCTATCCCGACAGGCAAAGAGACCCAGTACTTC	CASSSIPTGKETQYF
TRBJ1-4	TRBV12-3/TRBV12-4	-	14	-	TGTGCCAGCAGCCCGGACAGATCCAATGAAAAACTGTTTTTT	CASSPDRSNEKLFF
TRBJ1-3	TRBV15	-	13	-	TGTGCCACCAGCAGACCACCTGGAAACACCATATATTTT	CATSRPPGNTIYF
TRBJ2-2	TRBV11-1	-	17	-	TGTGCCAGCAGCTTAAATGGAGACCCGCGGGGCACCGGGGAGCTGTTTTTT	CASSLNGDPRGTGELFF
TRBJ2-1	TRBV5-4	few	15	-	TGTGCCAGCAGCCCCACTGGGGTGGCCTACAATGAGCAGTTCTTC	CASSPTGVAYNEQFF
TRBJ2-2	TRBV5-4	-	14	-	TGTGCCAGCAGTCGAGGGCAGGATACCGGGGAGCTGTTTTTT	CASSRGQDTGELFF
TRBJ2-4	TRBV5-6	-	17	TRBD1	TGTGCCAGCAGCTCGACCGGACAGGGCCTAGCCAAAAACATTCAGTACTTC	CASSSTGQGLAKNIQYF
TRBJ2-1	TRBV3-1	once	18	TRBD1	TGTGCCAGCAGCCAACACCCACCCGGGACAGGGGGCTTCAATGAGCAGTTCTTC	CASSQHPPGTGGFNEQFF
TRBJ2-7	TRBV7-6	-	13	TRBD1	TGTGCCAGCAGCAAAGACAGGGATGGCGAGCAGTACTTC	CASSKDRDGEQYF
TRBJ2-5	TRBV28	few	14	-	TGTGCCAGCATAGAAGACCAGTACCAAGAGACCCAGTACTTC	CASIEDQYQETQYF
TRBJ2-1	TRBV9	-	17	-	TGTGCCAGCAGCGTAGTTATGGCGGGGGCCCCTCCGGATGAGCAGTTCTTC	CASSVVMAGAPPDEQFF
TRBJ2-4	TRBV29-1	few	15	-	TGCAGCGCCGTAGACAGAAGCCTAGCCAAAAACATTCAGTACTTC	CSAVDRSLAKNIQYF
TRBJ2-5	TRBV5-1	few	15	-	TGCGCCAGCAGCTTGGATGCGGGGGGACAGTCAACCCAGTACTTC	CASSLDAGGQSTQYF
TRBJ2-5	TRBV7-2	few	15	-	TGTGCCAGCAGCTTAAGGGGCCCAGCCAAAGAGACCCAGTACTTC	CASSLRGPAKETQYF
TRBJ2-7	TRBV4-2	-	12	-	TGTGCCAGCAGCCAAGCTATATACGAGCAGTACTTC	CASSQAIYEQYF
TRBJ1-2	TRBV6-5	few	13	-	TGTGCCAGCAGTAGGGGGACAACCTATGGCTACACCTTC	CASSRGTTYGYTF
TRBJ2-5	TRBV12-3/TRBV12-4	few	14	-	TGTGCCAGCAGCCAGCCCCCCGGCCAAGAGACCCAGTACTTC	CASSQPPGQETQYF
TRBJ2-7	TRBV4-3	-	15	TRBD1	TGCGCCAGCAGCCAAGAGGGACAGGGGGGTTACGAGCAGTACTTC	CASSQEGQGGYEQYF
TRBJ1-1	TRBV29-1	few	14	-	TGCAGCGTTGAGGTACGGGGGAAGGCGACTGAAGCTTTCTTT	CSVEVRGKATEAFF
TRBJ1-6	TRBV21-1	few	19	-	TGTGCCAGCAGCAAAAAAAGGAGATGGGCCAGATCGATTAATTCACCCCTCCACTTT	CASSKKRRWARSINSPLHF
TRBJ2-1	TRBV27	-	15	TRBD1	TGTGCCAGCAGTTTATCCGGGACAGGGCACAATGAGCAGTTCTTC	CASSLSGTGHNEQFF
TRBJ2-1	TRBV6-2/TRBV6-3	-	14	TRBD1	TGTGCCAGCAGTTACCCAAAGACAGGGAATGAGCAGTTCTTC	CASSYPKTGNEQFF
TRBJ1-6	TRBV5-1	few	15	-	TGCGCCAGCAGCCTTGTTGGCAGGGGCGATTCACCCCTCCACTTT	CASSLVGRGDSPLHF
TRBJ2-1	TRBV5-1	-	14	TRBD2	TGCGTCAGCAGCTTGGCTAGCGGCGGTTTTGAGCAGTTCTTC	CVSSLASGGFEQFF
TRBJ2-5	TRBV5-1	few	15	TRBD1	TGCGCCAGCAGCCTGGGACAGGGGGCTACGGAGACCCAGTACTTC	CASSLGQGATETQYF
TRBJ2-7	TRBV15	many	17	-	TGTGCCACCAGCAGAGATAGTTTAGGGAAACCCGCCTACGAGCAGTACTTC	CATSRDSLGKPAYEQYF
TRBJ2-5	TRBV24-1	few	17	-	TGTGCCACCAGTGAGTATACGGGGGGCCGGCTTCAAGAGACCCAGTACTTC	CATSEYTGGRLQETQYF
TRBJ2-5	TRBV29-1	-	14	TRBD1	TGCAGCGTTGATGAGGACAGGGGAGGGCAGACCCAGTACTTC	CSVDEDRGGQTQYF
TRBJ2-5	TRBV29-1	few	14	-	TGCAGCGCCCGTGAGGGTCGGTACCAAGAGACCCAGTACTTC	CSAREGRYQETQYF
TRBJ2-7	TRBV20-1	few	13	-	TGCAGTGCTAGAGACTCGTATCCCCGGGAGCAGTACTTC	CSARDSYPREQYF
TRBJ2-7	TRBV29-1	few	12	-	TGCAGCGTTGTGATAGCGGCCTACGAGCAGTACTTC	CSVVIAAYEQYF
TRBJ1-2	TRBV2	-	15	TRBD1	TGTGCCAGCAGTCTCAGACAGGGTTCTAACTATGGCTACACCTTC	CASSLRQGSNYGYTF
TRBJ2-5	TRBV5-1	-	16	TRBD2	TGCGCCAGCAGCTTAGGGACTAGCGGGAGTCGTGAGACCCAGTACTTC	CASSLGTSGSRETQYF